A selection of T cell receptor beta chains follows, all from one sample in a study of blood T cell repertoires in COVID-19. Clones were read by immunoSEQ multiplex PCR, and TCRdb kept only the in-frame ones, dropping some. The top ten hold around 3.3% of the sample, which has a few hundred thousand clones, about 90% seen once. Sequenced material: peripheral blood. These receptors were taken from a man aged 18 to 30 with active or convalescent COVID-19. Both conserved end residues are part of each CDR3. A D gene is named only where the DNA matches it firmly. Where a row states a size, it is once, few, many or the class of an expanded clone; other rows omit it.

clone_size,cdr3_length,v_call,j_call,d_call,cdr3_nt,cdr3_aa
-,14,TRBV7-8,TRBJ1-1,-,TGTGCCAGCAGCTCTACAGACGGGAACACTGAAGCTTTCTTT,CASSSTDGNTEAFF
-,13,TRBV28,TRBJ2-7,-,TGTGCCAGCAGTATCGGGTTCTCCTACGAGCAGTACTTC,CASSIGFSYEQYF
-,15,TRBV28,TRBJ1-2,TRBD1,TGTGCCAGCAGCACCAGACAGGGGGGAGACTATGGCTACACCTTC,CASSTRQGGDYGYTF
-,16,TRBV9,TRBJ1-2,TRBD1,TGTGCCAGCAGCGTGGGGACAGCTCTTCTACACTATGGCTACACCTTC,CASSVGTALLHYGYTF
-,13,TRBV11-2,TRBJ1-1,TRBD1,TGTGCCAGCAGCCTCACGACAGGGGCCGAAGCTTTCTTT,CASSLTTGAEAFF
-,17,TRBV28,TRBJ1-3,-,TGTGCCAGCAGTTTACCACCCGGACAGTTCTCTGGAAACACCATATATTTT,CASSLPPGQFSGNTIYF
-,15,TRBV9,TRBJ1-1,-,TGTGCCAGCAGCTCCCTTGGGGCAGGGAACACTGAAGCTTTCTTT,CASSSLGAGNTEAFF
-,14,TRBV7-2,TRBJ1-3,-,TGTGCCAGCAGCTCGGGGGACTCTGGAAACACCATATATTTT,CASSSGDSGNTIYF
-,16,TRBV19,TRBJ1-5,-,TGTGCCAGTAGTATTAGCATTTTTCTGACCAATCAGCCCCAGCATTTT,CASSISIFLTNQPQHF
few,13,TRBV7-2,TRBJ2-7,-,TGTGCCAGCAGCCGTCAGGGCGACTACGAGCAGTACTTC,CASSRQGDYEQYF
-,12,TRBV2,TRBJ2-4,-,TGTGCCAGCAGTGAGGAGTTAGCCATTCAGTACTTC,CASSEELAIQYF
few,16,TRBV7-2,TRBJ2-2,-,TGTGCCAGCAGCTTTTCCCCGGGACTCGTCACCGGGGAGCTGTTTTTT,CASSFSPGLVTGELFF
-,13,TRBV5-1,TRBJ2-7,TRBD1,TGCGCCAGCAGCATATACGACAGGGGAGAGCAGTACTTC,CASSIYDRGEQYF
-,15,TRBV7-2,TRBJ1-2,-,TGTGCCAGCAGCCCACGATGGGGGGTACTCTATGGCTACACCTTC,CASSPRWGVLYGYTF
-,15,TRBV13,TRBJ2-7,TRBD1,TGTGCCAGCAGCTTAGGTGCCGGGACAGAATACGAGCAGTACTTC,CASSLGAGTEYEQYF
-,14,TRBV29-1,TRBJ1-4,TRBD1,TGCAGCGTTGAAGACAGGGGGCTAAATGAAAAACTGTTTTTT,CSVEDRGLNEKLFF
-,16,TRBV6-5,TRBJ1-2,TRBD1,TGTGCCAGCAGTTGGGACAGGGGTGAGCAGAACTATGGCTACACCTTC,CASSWDRGEQNYGYTF
-,14,TRBV6-1,TRBJ1-1,-,TGTGCCAGCAGTGAAACAGGGATGAACACTGAAGCTTTCTTT,CASSETGMNTEAFF
-,15,TRBV4-2,TRBJ2-1,TRBD1,TGTGCCAGCAGCCAAGAGGGACAGGGCTACAATGAGCAGTTCTTC,CASSQEGQGYNEQFF
few,14,TRBV7-2,TRBJ1-3,-,TGTGCCAGCAGCATCACATTGTCTGGAAACACCATATATTTT,CASSITLSGNTIYF